Below are 19 T cell receptor beta chains sequenced from a single sample in a study of technical replicates of blood from several donors. The table came from immunoSEQ multiplex PCR; TCRdb's copy has only in-frame clones and leaves some out. Here the sample spans some 76,000 clones, approximately 98% being singletons. The sample consisted of T cells isolated from PBMCs. All receptors come from a human donor in good health.

The CDR3 DNA reads TGTGCCAGCAGCTTGGAAGGCAGGGCTGGAAACACCATATATTTT. It yields the protein CASSLEGRAGNTIYF. The rearrangement joins TRBV5-6 to TRBJ1-3; tentatively, D is TRBD1 (5 bases). CDR1 SGHDT and CDR2 YYEEEE come from the germline V gene. This CDR3 contains 15 residues. The ends were cut back, 0 bases at V and 2 bases at J, with 9 bases in the middle.

The chain links TRBV19 to TRBJ2-3; 12 bases fit TRBD1. Trimming removed 1 base from V and 5 bases from J; junction bases left unmatched: 7. This CDR3 is 17 amino acids long. CDR1 LNHDA and CDR2 SQIVND come from the germline V gene (reference sequence). CDR3 sequence reads: CASSIAPGTGGVDTQYF. The CDR3 nucleotides read TGTGCCAGTAGTATAGCACCCGGGACAGGGGGCGTAGATACGCAGTATTTT.

The chain links TRBV6-4 to TRBJ2-7; tentatively, D is TRBD1 (5 bases). This CDR3 contains 14 residues. V lost 7 bases to trimming and J lost 0 bases, with 13 bases between them. The V gene's germline CDR1 is MRHNA and CDR2 SNTAGT. CDR3 in amino acids: CASTSQGCSYEQYF. The CDR3 coding sequence is TGTGCCAGCACTAGTCAGGGTTGCTCCTACGAGCAGTACTTC.

The V gene is TRBV19, the J gene TRBJ2-7; D call uncertain. This CDR3 is built from 16 residues. V was clipped by 4 bases and J by 2 bases, with 18 bases between them. Germline CDR1 LNHDA, CDR2 SQIVND (reference sequence). The CDR3 reads CASSTYQVSVPYEQYF. The CDR3 DNA reads as TGTGCCAGTAGTACCTACCAAGTGTCGGTCCCCTACGAGCAGTACTTC. The whole variable domain, remainder taken from reference TRBV19 and TRBJ2-7, is DGGITQSPKYLFRKEGQNVTLSCEQNLNHDAMYWYRQDPGQGLRLIYYSQIVNDFQKGDIAEGYSVSREKKESFPLTVTSAQKNPTAFYLCASSTYQVSVPYEQYFGPGTRLTVT.

V is TRBV6-5 and J is TRBJ2-5; 10 bases line up with TRBD1. This CDR3 has 15 amino acids. Germline loops: CDR1 MNHEY, CDR2 SVGAGI. Trimming cost V 0 bases and J 5 bases; bases outside gene matches: 3. Written as DNA, the CDR3 is TGTGCCAGCAGTTACTCGGACAGGGGGTGGGAGACCCAGTACTTC. Translated, it gives CASSYSDRGWETQYF.

This chain joins TRBV25-1 and TRBJ2-7, with TRBD2 matching 7 bases. Per the germline V gene, CDR1 is MGHDK and CDR2 is SYGVNS. The CDR3 runs 12 residues. V was pared by 6 bases and J by 5 bases, with 4 bases of the junction left unmatched. The CDR3 DNA reads TGTGCCAGCAGGCGGGGGTACAACGAGCAGTACTTC. This gives the protein CASRRGYNEQYF.

This sequence joins TRBV28 and TRBJ1-5; 10 nucleotides line up with TRBD1. V lost 6 bases, J lost 4 bases, and 12 bases stayed unmatched. The length of the CDR3 is 17 residues. Germline V gene lookup returns CDR1 MDHEN and CDR2 SYDVKM. This CDR3 is CASRYSGTGDGNQPQHF. The CDR3 DNA sequence: TGTGCCAGCAGATATTCCGGGACAGGGGATGGGAATCAGCCCCAGCATTTT.

The rearrangement uses TRBV7-9 and TRBJ1-2; D is perhaps TRBD1 (6 bases). Germline-derived CDR1 and CDR2 are SEHNR and FQNEAQ (reference sequence). Trimming removed 2 bases from V and 1 base from J, with 11 bases in between. The CDR3 has 15 amino acids. CDR3 nucleotides: TGTGCCAGCAGCTTAAAAGGACAGCTTAACTATGGCTACACCTTC. Protein: CASSLKGQLNYGYTF.

This chain connects TRBV27 to TRBJ1-2; 7 nucleotides agree with TRBD1. Germline assignment: CDR1 MNHEY and CDR2 SMNVEV (reference sequence). The CDR3 has 13 residues. The trim removed 5 bases at V and 7 bases at J, leaving 7 bases unmatched. CDR3 DNA sequence: TGTGCCAGCAGTCTCCGACAGGGTGGTGGCTACACCTTC. Encoded protein: CASSLRQGGGYTF.

The chain carries TRBV29-1 and TRBJ1-2; 9 positions agree with TRBD1. Trimming took 4 bases from V and 4 from J; bases not matched to a gene: 7. Germline lookup yields CDR1 SQVTM and CDR2 ANQGSEA. This CDR3 spans 14 amino acids. In DNA form, the CDR3 reads TGCAGCGTTGTGGGGACAGGGAATTTCTATGGCTACACCTTC. Amino acids: CSVVGTGNFYGYTF.

This CDR3 reads CASSRTGISGANVLTF. As DNA, the CDR3 is TGCGCCAGCAGCCGAACAGGGATCTCTGGGGCCAACGTCCTGACTTTC. The V call is TRBV4-1, the J call TRBJ2-6; tentative D call: TRBD1 (6 bases). The CDR3 length is 16 residues. Germline CDR1 and CDR2: MGHRA and YSYEKL. Trimming stripped 4 bases from V and 0 bases from J, with 10 bases between.

CDR3 DNA: TGTGCCAGCAGTCCGCCGGACAGGGGGAATGAAAAACTGTTTTTT. It specifies CASSPPDRGNEKLFF. The V and J genes are TRBV6-6 and TRBJ1-4; 10 bases are shared with TRBD1. J lost 5 bases, V lost 5 bases, and 5 bases had no gene match. This CDR3 has 15 amino acids. Germline values: CDR1 MNHNY, CDR2 SVGAGI (reference sequence).

The chain joins TRBV18 to TRBJ1-5; D is unclear. Looked up from germline, CDR1 is KGHSH and CDR2 is LQKENI. V was clipped by 3 bases and J by 2 bases, with 14 bases between them. The CDR3 covers 16 residues. CDR3 bases: TGTGCCAGCTCACCGATTACCCCGGTTGGCAATCAGCCCCAGCATTTT. Its protein is CASSPITPVGNQPQHF.

Only one count was recorded for this clone. The rearrangement joins TRBV2 to TRBJ1-1; 9 nucleotides align to TRBD1. CDR1 and CDR2 from the germline V gene are SNHLY and FYNNEI. The length of the CDR3 is 13 residues. J lost 3 bases, V lost 6 bases, and 2 bases had no gene match. The CDR3 sequence: CASSGQGYTEAFF. DNA of the CDR3: TGTGCCAGCAGCGGACAGGGGTACACTGAAGCTTTCTTT.

The chain couples TRBV4-2 to TRBJ1-5; D is unresolved. The CDR3 length is 14 residues. Germline V gene data show CDR1 as LGHNA and CDR2 as YNFKEQ. V was shortened by 3 bases and J by 0 bases, with 6 bases between the two germline ends. The CDR3 reads CASSQTRSNQPQHF. The CDR3 DNA sequence: TGTGCCAGCAGCCAGACACGTAGCAATCAGCCCCAGCATTTT.

This chain joins TRBV2 and TRBJ2-5; D perhaps matches TRBD2 (5 bases). CDR1 is SNHLY, CDR2 FYNNEI, per germline. With 3 bases removed from V and 5 bases from J, the gap between germline ends came to 19 bases. This CDR3 region has 16 residues. Here the CDR3 reads CASSDARVISAETQYF. As DNA, the CDR3 is TGTGCCAGCAGTGATGCGCGGGTAATCTCGGCGGAGACCCAGTACTTC. Supplemented by reference TRBV2 and TRBJ2-5, the full variable domain reads EPEVTQTPSHQVTQMGQEVILRCVPISNHLYFYWYRQILGQKVEFLVSFYNNEISEKSEIFDDQFSVERPDGSNFTLKIRSTKLEDSAMYFCASSDARVISAETQYFGPGTRLLVL.

V is TRBV4-1 and J is TRBJ2-2, with no clear D. The length of the CDR3 is 13 residues. Trimming cost V 0 bases and J 4 bases, with 3 bases left between them. CDR1 is MGHRA, CDR2 YSYEKL, per germline. CDR3 in DNA: TGCGCCAGCAGCCAAGAGGCCACCGGGGAGCTGTTTTTT. Its protein product is CASSQEATGELFF.

The DNA for the CDR3 is TGTGCCAGCAGCTCAATACCTAGCGGGGGCACCGGGGAGCTGTTTTTT. This gives the protein CASSSIPSGGTGELFF. The gene calls are TRBV7-2 and TRBJ2-2; 10 bases are shared with TRBD2. V trimming: 4 bases; J trimming: 4 bases; junction bases outside the gene matches: 6. The CDR3 sequence is 16 residues long. Germline V gene data show CDR1 as SGHTA and CDR2 as FQGNSA.

This clone appeared once. The V call is TRBV7-9, the J call TRBJ2-7; TRBD1 matches 8 bases. V gave up 5 bases and J gave up 4 bases; unmatched junction bases: 10. The CDR3 runs to 15 residues. The germline gives CDR1 SEHNR, CDR2 FQNEAQ (reference sequence). The CDR3 DNA reads as TGTGCCAGCAGCCTCTCCTCGACAGGGGAGTACGAGCAGTACTTC. Protein sequence: CASSLSSTGEYEQYF.